The 17 T cell receptor beta chains listed next were all sequenced from one sample in a study of cytomegalovirus exposure and HLA in healthy donors. Use of 60 Vbeta and 13 Jbeta primers characterized the PCR. Using immunoSEQ multiplex PCR, the repertoire was profiled, and TCRdb retains in-frame clones only, with some absent. The data hold approximately 160,000 clones, with about two thirds observed a single time. The specimen was PBMCs. These receptors originate from a woman aged 18-35 years in good health and CMV-seropositive.

This chain connects TRBV19 to TRBJ2-4; D possibly corresponds to TRBD2 (6 bases). The germline gives CDR1 LNHDA, CDR2 SQIVND (reference sequence). The CDR3 length is 17 residues. V lost 8 bases to trimming and J lost 0 bases, with 20 bases between them. CDR3 nucleotides: TGTGCCAGTCATTCCCTGATGGGAGGACCAGCCAAAAACATTCAGTACTTC. Residues: CASHSLMGGPAKNIQYF.

This clone was detected only a few times. This CDR3 is CASSWEREGTDTQYF. In DNA, the CDR3 is TGTGCCAGCAGCTGGGAGCGGGAGGGTACAGATACGCAGTATTTT. The V call is TRBV6-1, the J call TRBJ2-3, with TRBD2 matching 10 bases. With V trimmed by 6 bases and J by 3 bases, 6 bases remained unmatched. The CDR3 is made up of 15 amino acids. Looked up from germline, CDR1 is MNHNS and CDR2 is SASEGT.

The V call is TRBV18, the J call TRBJ2-3; D is perhaps TRBD2 (5 bases). The CDR3 loop spans 15 amino acids. With 3 bases removed from V and 4 bases from J, the gap between germline ends came to 14 bases. Looked up from germline, CDR1 is KGHSH and CDR2 is LQKENI. For the CDR3, the DNA is TGTGCCAGCTCACCTATCCCGACTAAAGCAGATACGCAGTATTTT. Translation: CASSPIPTKADTQYF. The full variable domain, completed using reference TRBV18 and TRBJ2-3, is NAGVMQNPRHLVRRRGQEARLRCSPMKGHSHVYWYRQLPEEGLKFMVYLQKENIIDESGMPKERFSAEFPKEGPSILRIQQVVRGDSAAYFCASSPIPTKADTQYFGPGTRLTVL.

The chain uses TRBV9 and TRBJ2-7, with 10 bases fitting TRBD2. CDR3 size: 16 residues. V trimming: 0 bases; J trimming: 5 bases; junction bases outside the gene matches: 8. CDR1 is SGDLS and CDR2 is YYNGEE in the germline V gene. The CDR3 region has the DNA TGTGCCAGCAGCGTAGGTAGCGGGGGGAGCGGGCACGAGCAGTACTTC. Its protein is CASSVGSGGSGHEQYF.

This clone appeared a few times. The chain joins TRBV2 to TRBJ1-2; 7 positions agree with TRBD1. From germline, CDR1 is SNHLY and CDR2 FYNNEI. The CDR3 has 14 residues. J was trimmed by 11 bases and V by 3 bases; bases with no gene match: 12. The CDR3 coding sequence is TGTGCCAGCAGTGACTATGTAGGGGGCGCTTCATACACCTTC. It is translated as CASSDYVGGASYTF.

This clone appeared a single time. The rearrangement joins TRBV7-2 to TRBJ2-1; no clear D. The CDR3 runs 16 residues. Per the germline V gene, CDR1 is SGHTA and CDR2 is FQGNSA. With 0 bases removed from V and 2 bases from J, the gap between germline ends came to 11 bases. Here the CDR3 reads CASSLALYSTYNEQFF. The CDR3 coding sequence is TGTGCCAGCAGCTTAGCGCTTTATAGTACCTACAATGAGCAGTTCTTC.

The V and J genes are TRBV7-2 and TRBJ2-7; no reliable D call. The V end was cut by 3 bases, the J end by 3 bases, with 12 bases between. Germline V gene sequence: CDR1 SGHTA, CDR2 FQGNSA. This CDR3 is 14 amino acids long. CDR3 DNA sequence: TGTGCCAGCAGCTTCGACACCCTGGGCTACGAGCAGTACTTC. Protein product: CASSFDTLGYEQYF.

This rearrangement joins TRBV27 to TRBJ2-7, with 12 bases fitting TRBD2. V was clipped by 5 bases and J by 4 bases; unmatched bases: 6. The CDR3 is 15 residues long. Germline CDR1 and CDR2: MNHEY and SMNVEV (reference sequence). CDR3 region: CASSLTSGGTYEQYF. DNA for the CDR3: TGTGCCAGCAGTCTCACTAGCGGGGGGACATACGAGCAGTACTTC.

The V and J genes are TRBV28 and TRBJ1-2; 7 bases align to TRBD1. Per germline, CDR1 MDHEN and CDR2 SYDVKM. The length of the CDR3 is 16 residues. J lost 4 bases, V lost 4 bases, and 12 bases had no gene match. The CDR3: CASSSPFNRGGYGYTF. The CDR3 DNA reads as TGTGCCAGCAGTTCCCCCTTCAACAGGGGAGGCTATGGCTACACCTTC.

The J gene is TRBJ2-3, the V gene TRBV4-1; possible D gene TRBD1, 7 bases. V lost 4 bases and J 2 bases, leaving 19 bases between the germline ends. Germline CDR1 is MGHRA and CDR2 is YSYEKL. The CDR3 runs 17 residues. The CDR3 spells CASSPSRGAGSTDTQYF. CDR3 coding DNA: TGCGCCAGCAGCCCGAGCAGGGGGGCCGGTTCCACAGATACGCAGTATTTT.

This clone came up once. The chain couples TRBV7-6 to TRBJ1-1; D may be TRBD1 (6 bases). Deletions cut 1 base from V and 5 bases from J, with 11 bases between. CDR1 SGHVS and CDR2 FNYEAQ come from the germline V gene. This CDR3 contains 14 residues. CDR3 region: CASSLGGGGTEAFF. The CDR3 DNA reads as TGTGCCAGCAGCTTAGGAGGGGGAGGGACTGAAGCTTTCTTT.

This clone was observed a handful of times. The gene calls are TRBV7-9 and TRBJ2-1; 10 bases line up with TRBD1. V shed 1 base, J shed 6 bases, and the junction held 9 bases outside the gene matches. The CDR3 runs 17 residues. Germline CDR1 and CDR2: SEHNR and FQNEAQ (reference sequence). The CDR3 region is CASSLVGLGQGSNEQFF. In nucleotides, the CDR3 is TGTGCCAGCAGCTTAGTGGGCTTGGGACAGGGGAGCAATGAGCAGTTCTTC.

CDR3 sequence (DNA): TGTGCCAGCAGCTTCGACCAAAAGGGGATTTCACCCCTCCACTTT. This sequence encodes CASSFDQKGISPLHF. This sequence joins TRBV7-9 and TRBJ1-6, with D perhaps TRBD1 (5 bases). Trimming left V 3 bases short and J 9 bases short, with 15 bases between. CDR3 length equals 15 residues. Germline V gene sequence: CDR1 SEHNR, CDR2 FQNEAQ (reference sequence).

This clone has only a few counts. The chain uses TRBV2 and TRBJ1-5; no clear D. The germline V gene encodes CDR1 SNHLY and CDR2 FYNNEI. This CDR3 has 14 residues. Trimming stripped 0 bases from V and 3 bases from J, with 6 bases between. CDR3 protein: CASSEAELNQPQHF. The CDR3 DNA reads as TGTGCCAGCAGTGAAGCGGAGCTCAATCAGCCCCAGCATTTT.

The chain uses TRBV2 and TRBJ2-1; 8 bases are a match to TRBD1. J lost 10 bases, V lost 7 bases, and 15 bases had no gene match. From germline, CDR1 is SNHLY and CDR2 FYNNEI. There are 15 residues in the CDR3. CDR3 region: CASTRMTGATGEQFF. CDR3 nucleotides: TGTGCCAGCACAAGAATGACAGGGGCTACAGGGGAGCAGTTCTTC.

The CDR3: CASSLYRGTDNTGELFF. In nucleotides, the CDR3 is TGTGCCAGCAGCTTATACCGCGGGACAGATAACACCGGGGAGCTGTTTTTT. The V call is TRBV7-9, the J call TRBJ2-2, with D possibly being TRBD1 (7 bases). This CDR3 is 17 amino acids long. Germline assignment: CDR1 SEHNR and CDR2 FQNEAQ (reference sequence). Between the trimmed V and J ends, which lost 2 bases and 2 bases, there was a span of 15 bases. Drawing the rest from reference TRBV7-9 and TRBJ2-2, the complete variable domain is DTGVSQNPRHKITKRGQNVTFRCDPISEHNRLYWYRQTLGQGPEFLTYFQNEAQLEKSRLLSDRFSAERPKGSFSTLEIQRTEQGDSAMYLCASSLYRGTDNTGELFFGEGSRLTVL.

The chain has TRBV28 and TRBJ2-7, with D possibly being TRBD2 (5 bases). CDR1 and CDR2 from the germline V gene are MDHEN and SYDVKM. V lost 9 bases and J lost 3, with 18 bases in between. The CDR3 sequence is 14 residues long. In nucleotides, the CDR3 is TGTGCCAGTCGGAGCGGAGAGGTATTCTACGAGCAGTACTTC. It encodes CASRSGEVFYEQYF.